This TCR beta chain was observed in a study of shared clonotypes between healthy human individuals. Study results and limitations: Non-shared clonotypes had lower generation probabilities than those shared by all four donors.

Per the germline V gene, CDR1 is MNHEY and CDR2 is SMNVEV (reference sequence). The CDR3 has 11 amino acids. The trim removed 4 bases at V and 12 bases at J, leaving 4 bases unmatched. Details on this clone: Its antigen is unidentified.

Only in-frame clones appear in the TCRdb table, and some are missing; sequencing was by immunoSEQ multiplex PCR. The profile covers 2 million to 2.5 million clones, with about 95% appearing a single time and more than 0.1% taken by the ten largest. The origin of this receptor is a young man in good health. The sequenced sample was naive CD4+ T cells sorted from blood. Subset defined: CD45RA+ positively selected. The genes are TRBV27 and TRBJ1-1; TRBD1 aligns across 8 bases. CDR3 residues: CASSSPGGPFF. The CDR3 bases are TGTGCCAGCAGTTCCCCAGGGGGCCCTTTCTTT.